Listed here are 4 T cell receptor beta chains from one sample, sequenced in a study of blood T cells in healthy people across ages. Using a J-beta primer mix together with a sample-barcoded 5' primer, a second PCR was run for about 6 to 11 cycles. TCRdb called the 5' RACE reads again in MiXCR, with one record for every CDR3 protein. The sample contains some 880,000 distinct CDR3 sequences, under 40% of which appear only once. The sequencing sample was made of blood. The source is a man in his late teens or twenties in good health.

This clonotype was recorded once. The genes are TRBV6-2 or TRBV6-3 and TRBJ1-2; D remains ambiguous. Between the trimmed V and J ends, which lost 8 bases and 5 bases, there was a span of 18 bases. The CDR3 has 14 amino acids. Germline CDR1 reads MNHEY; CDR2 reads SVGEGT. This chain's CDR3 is CASSDRRTAYGYTF. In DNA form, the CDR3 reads TGTGCCAGCTCTGATCGAAGGACGGCTTATGGCTACACCTTC.

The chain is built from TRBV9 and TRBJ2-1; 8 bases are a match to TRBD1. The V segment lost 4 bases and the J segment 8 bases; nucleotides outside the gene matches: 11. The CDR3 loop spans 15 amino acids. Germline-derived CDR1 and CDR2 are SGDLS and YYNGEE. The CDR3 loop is CASSSQGASWDEQFF. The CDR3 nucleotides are TGTGCCAGCAGCTCTCAGGGGGCGTCCTGGGATGAGCAGTTCTTC.

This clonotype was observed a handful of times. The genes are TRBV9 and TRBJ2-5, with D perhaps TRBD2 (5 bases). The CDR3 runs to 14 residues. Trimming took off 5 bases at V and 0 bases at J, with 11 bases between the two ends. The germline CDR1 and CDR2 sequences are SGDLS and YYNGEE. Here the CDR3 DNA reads TGTGCCAGCAGTCTGCCGGGGAACCAAGAGACCCAGTACTTC. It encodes CASSLPGNQETQYF. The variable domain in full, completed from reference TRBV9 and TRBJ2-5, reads DSGVTQTPKHLITATGQRVTLRCSPRSGDLSVYWYQQSLDQGLQFLIQYYNGEERAKGNILERFSAQQFPDLHSELNLSSLELGDSALYFCASSLPGNQETQYFGPGTRLLVL.

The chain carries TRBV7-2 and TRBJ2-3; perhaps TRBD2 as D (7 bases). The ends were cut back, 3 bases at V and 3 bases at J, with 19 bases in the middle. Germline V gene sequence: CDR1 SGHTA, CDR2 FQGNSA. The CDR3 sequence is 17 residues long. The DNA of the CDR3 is TGTGCCAGCAGCTTGCATCCGGGGGGCGCGTGGACAGATACGCAGTATTTT. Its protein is CASSLHPGGAWTDTQYF.